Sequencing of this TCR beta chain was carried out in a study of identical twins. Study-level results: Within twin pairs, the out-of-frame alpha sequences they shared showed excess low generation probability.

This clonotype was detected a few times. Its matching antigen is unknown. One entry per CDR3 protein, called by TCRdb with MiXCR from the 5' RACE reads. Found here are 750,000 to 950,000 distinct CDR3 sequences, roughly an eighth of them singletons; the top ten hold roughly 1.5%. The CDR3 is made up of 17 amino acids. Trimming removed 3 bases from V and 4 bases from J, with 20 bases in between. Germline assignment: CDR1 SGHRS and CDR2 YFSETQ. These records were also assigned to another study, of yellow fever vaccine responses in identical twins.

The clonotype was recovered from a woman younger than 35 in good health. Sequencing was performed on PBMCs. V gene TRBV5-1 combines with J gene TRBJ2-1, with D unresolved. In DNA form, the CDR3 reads TGCGCCAGCAGCTCCCAGCCATGGACGTTAGATTACAATGAGCAGTTCTTC. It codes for CASSSQPWTLDYNEQFF.